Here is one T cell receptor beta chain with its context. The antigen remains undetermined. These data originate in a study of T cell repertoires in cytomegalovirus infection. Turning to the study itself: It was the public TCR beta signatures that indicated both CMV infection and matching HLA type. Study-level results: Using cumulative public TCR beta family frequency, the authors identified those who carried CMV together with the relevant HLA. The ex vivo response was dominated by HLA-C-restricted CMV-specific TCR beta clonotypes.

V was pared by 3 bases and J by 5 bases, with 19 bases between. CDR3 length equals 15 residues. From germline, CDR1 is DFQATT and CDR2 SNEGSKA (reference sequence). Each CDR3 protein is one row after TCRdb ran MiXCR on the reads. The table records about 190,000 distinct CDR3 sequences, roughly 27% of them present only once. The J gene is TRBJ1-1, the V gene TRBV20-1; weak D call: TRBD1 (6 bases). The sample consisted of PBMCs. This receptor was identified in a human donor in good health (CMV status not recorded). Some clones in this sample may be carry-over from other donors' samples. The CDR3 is CSASVLGGRGTEAFF. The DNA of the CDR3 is TGCAGTGCTAGTGTGTTGGGGGGCCGTGGGACTGAAGCTTTCTTT.